A single sample is the source of the 21 T cell receptor beta chains below, sequenced in a study of T-cell memory formation after mild COVID-19. TCRdb re-called the 5' RACE reads through MiXCR, storing one row per CDR3 protein. This sample has about 560,000 distinct CDR3 sequences, with roughly 18% found just once. The sample comprised PBMCs or a T cell subset sorted from them (not recorded which). The receptors here all came from an adult woman who had mild COVID-19 (a few samples of this study predate the infection). Cell type and time point are not known.

The chain has TRBV19 and TRBJ2-3; 11 bases are shared with TRBD2. CDR3 length: 15 amino acids. Germline-derived CDR1 and CDR2 are LNHDA and SQIVND (reference sequence). J lost 2 bases, V lost 5 bases, and 3 bases had no gene match. CDR3 protein: CASSETSGNTDTQYF. The DNA for the CDR3 is TGTGCCAGTAGTGAGACTAGCGGGAACACAGATACGCAGTATTTT. Looking up the rest from reference TRBV19 and TRBJ2-3 gives the full variable domain: DGGITQSPKYLFRKEGQNVTLSCEQNLNHDAMYWYRQDPGQGLRLIYYSQIVNDFQKGDIAEGYSVSREKKESFPLTVTSAQKNPTAFYLCASSETSGNTDTQYFGPGTRLTVL.

This sequence joins TRBV12-3 or TRBV12-4 and TRBJ2-3; D unclear. The CDR3 runs 15 residues. The V and J ends lost 6 bases and 0 bases respectively, with 13 bases between them. DNA for the CDR3: TGTGCCAGCAGACCCAGGTACCTTAGCACAGATACGCAGTATTTT. It yields the protein CASRPRYLSTDTQYF.

This chain links TRBV5-1 with TRBJ2-5; 10 bases align to TRBD2. This CDR3 contains 15 residues. J was trimmed by 1 base and V by 5 bases; bases with no gene match: 5. From germline, CDR1 is SGHRS and CDR2 YFSETQ. As DNA, the CDR3 is TGCGCCAGCAGGGCTAGCGGGGGCATCCAAGAGACCCAGTACTTC. Its translation: CASRASGGIQETQYF.

The chain links TRBV27 to TRBJ2-4, with D possibly being TRBD1 (5 bases). CDR1 and CDR2 from the germline V gene are MNHEY and SMNVEV (reference sequence). V lost 4 bases, J lost 4 bases, and 20 bases lay in between. This CDR3 has 17 amino acids. The CDR3 DNA is TGTGCCAGCAGTTCGTATCAGGGCGGTACCTTTAAAAACATTCAGTACTTC. It yields the protein CASSSYQGGTFKNIQYF.

This clonotype was observed a few times. CDR3 sequence (DNA): TGCGCCAGCAGTCAATCGGAGGGGACAGGTGCCGATGAGCAGTTCTTC. Protein sequence: CASSQSEGTGADEQFF. This sequence joins TRBV23-1 and TRBJ2-1; 8 nucleotides match TRBD1. TRBV23-1 carries the ORF label, with uncertain function. Losses at the gene ends were 0 bases for V and 8 bases for J; bases not matched to a gene: 9. The CDR3 is made up of 16 amino acids.

This clonotype was detected only a few times. V gene TRBV6-6 combines with J gene TRBJ2-1, with D hard to call. V was shortened by 8 bases and J by 0 bases, with 8 bases between the two germline ends. This CDR3 comprises 13 residues. CDR1 is MNHNY, CDR2 SVGAGI, per germline (reference sequence). CDR3 loop: CASCVNSYNEQFF. CDR3 coding DNA: TGTGCCAGCTGTGTGAACTCCTACAATGAGCAGTTCTTC.

Written as DNA, the CDR3 is TGTGCCAGCAGTGCGGAACTAGCGGGAGGAGGAACCGGGGAGCTGTTTTTT. Translated: CASSAELAGGGTGELFF. The V call is TRBV6-4, the J call TRBJ2-2; 12 bases are a match to TRBD2. Germline V gives CDR1 MRHNA, CDR2 SNTAGT. The CDR3 has 17 amino acids. Losses at the gene ends were 4 bases for V and 5 bases for J; bases not matched to a gene: 8.

The V and J genes are TRBV29-1 and TRBJ2-2; D assignment may be TRBD1 or TRBD2 (5 bases each). V was pared by 2 bases and J by 2 bases, with 12 bases between. The CDR3 totals 15 residues. Looked up from germline, CDR1 is SQVTM and CDR2 is ANQGSEA. The CDR3 protein is CSVEPLGANTGELFF. CDR3 DNA sequence: TGCAGCGTTGAACCTCTCGGGGCTAACACCGGGGAGCTGTTTTTT.

The chain is built from TRBV20-1 and TRBJ2-1; 12 bases match TRBD2. V was pared by 7 bases and J by 7 bases, with 5 bases of the junction left unmatched. Germline loops: CDR1 DFQATT, CDR2 SNEGSKA (reference sequence). This CDR3 contains 13 residues. DNA for the CDR3: TGCAGTGTCGGACTAGCGGGGATAAATGAGCAGTTCTTC. Translating gives CSVGLAGINEQFF.

V is TRBV5-1 and J is TRBJ1-3; 7 nucleotides align to TRBD1. CDR1 is SGHRS, CDR2 YFSETQ, per germline. J was trimmed by 9 bases and V by 3 bases; bases with no gene match: 12. The CDR3 has 15 amino acids. The CDR3 sequence is CASSSGDSSGGTIYF. The DNA for the CDR3 is TGCGCCAGCAGCTCAGGGGACAGCTCTGGAGGCACCATATATTTT.

The CDR3 protein is CAWRGFYGYTF. CDR3 coding DNA: TGTGCCTGGAGGGGCTTCTATGGCTACACCTTC. The chain recombines TRBV30 with TRBJ1-2; D unclear. Deletions cut 3 bases from V and 4 bases from J, with 6 bases between. CDR1 is GTSNPN, CDR2 SVGIG, per germline (reference sequence). This CDR3 has 11 amino acids.

The rearrangement joins TRBV7-2 to TRBJ2-3; D may be TRBD2 (6 bases). V was cut by 0 bases and J by 4 bases, with 17 bases left in between. This CDR3 contains 17 residues. Germline V lookup: CDR1 SGHTA, CDR2 FQGNSA. CDR3 amino acids: CASSLAVDYSGPDTQYF. The CDR3 DNA reads TGTGCCAGCAGCTTAGCAGTCGACTACAGCGGGCCAGATACGCAGTATTTT.

J is TRBJ2-1 and V is TRBV7-8, with 14 bases fitting TRBD2. CDR3 length equals 16 residues. Per the germline V gene, CDR1 is SGHVS and CDR2 is FQNEAQ. Losses at the gene ends were 5 bases for V and 5 bases for J; bases not matched to a gene: 5. This CDR3 is CASSLGLAGGDNEQFF. The CDR3 DNA sequence: TGTGCCAGCAGCCTCGGACTAGCGGGAGGCGACAATGAGCAGTTCTTC.

This clonotype was found a few times. The chain recombines TRBV5-6 with TRBJ2-7; the D gene is possibly TRBD2 (5 bases). This CDR3 spans 12 amino acids. CDR1 is SGHDT and CDR2 is YYEEEE in the germline V gene. Deletions cut 1 base from V and 6 bases from J, with 8 bases between. CDR3 DNA sequence: TGTGCCAGCAGCTTGACGGCGGGCGAGCAGTACTTC. The encoded protein is CASSLTAGEQYF.

The sample holds a few counts of this clonotype. This sequence joins TRBV20-1 and TRBJ2-7; D gene unclear. This CDR3 is 14 amino acids long. Germline CDR1 is DFQATT and CDR2 is SNEGSKA (reference sequence). With 5 bases removed from V and 4 bases from J, the gap between germline ends came to 18 bases. CDR3 nucleotide sequence: TGCAGTGCTCCGGTCGAAGGAAAATCATACGAGCAGTACTTC. Residues: CSAPVEGKSYEQYF.

This clonotype was picked up a small number of times. This chain uses TRBV6-2 or TRBV6-3 with TRBJ2-5, with 13 bases that match TRBD2. Germline V lookup: CDR1 MNHEY, CDR2 SVGEGT. J lost 2 bases, V lost 6 bases, and 18 bases had no gene match. This CDR3 is built from 20 residues. CDR3 nucleotides: TGTGCCAGCAGCCTCGAGCGAGGGTCGGGACTAGCGGGACAACAAGAGACCCAGTACTTC. This translates into CASSLERGSGLAGQQETQYF.

This sequence joins TRBV18 and TRBJ2-7; 8 bases are shared with TRBD2. Trimming at V came to 2 bases and at J to 1 base, leaving 7 bases not matched to a gene. Germline V gives CDR1 KGHSH, CDR2 LQKENI. The CDR3 is made up of 16 amino acids. The CDR3 reads CASSPSTGTSSYEQYF. CDR3 nucleotides: TGTGCCAGCTCACCATCTACCGGGACTAGTTCCTACGAGCAGTACTTC.

This clonotype showed up many times. The chain links TRBV27 to TRBJ1-5; TRBD1 might be the D (5 bases). The CDR3 spans 16 residues. Trimming cost V 5 bases and J 0 bases, with 14 bases left between them. Germline CDR1 and CDR2: MNHEY and SMNVEV (reference sequence). This CDR3 is CASSPRTPYSNQPQHF. CDR3 coding DNA: TGTGCCAGCAGTCCACGGACACCATATAGCAATCAGCCCCAGCATTTT.

This clonotype was recorded a few times. The chain is built from TRBV12-3 or TRBV12-4 and TRBJ1-5; no reliable D call. V was clipped by 3 bases and J by 4 bases, with 10 bases between them. The CDR3 has 14 residues. CDR3 sequence: CASSFSAGNQPQHF. The CDR3 DNA reads TGTGCCAGCAGTTTTTCGGCAGGTAATCAGCCCCAGCATTTT.

The table lists this clonotype with a few counts. The CDR3 region is CASSWGAQNTQYF. In DNA, the CDR3 is TGTGCCAGCAGCTGGGGTGCACAGAATACGCAGTATTTT. This sequence joins TRBV7-6 and TRBJ2-3, with D uncertain. V lost 4 bases and J 7 bases, leaving 12 bases between the germline ends. The CDR3 extends over 13 amino acids. Germline CDR1 SGHVS, CDR2 FNYEAQ.

The CDR3 DNA is TGTGCCAGCAGTTTCGATGGGTTAGGCAATCAGCCCCAGCATTTT. Translating gives CASSFDGLGNQPQHF. V gene TRBV12-3 or TRBV12-4 combines with J gene TRBJ1-5, with D unresolved. The length of the CDR3 is 15 residues. Trimming cost V 3 bases and J 2 bases, with 11 bases left between them.